The next 10 T cell receptor beta chains were all read from a single sample in a study of blood T cell repertoires in COVID-19. Data came from immunoSEQ multiplex PCR; TCRdb stores just in-frame clones and leaves some out. This table holds 200,000 to 300,000 clones, around four fifths found once. Sequenced input: peripheral blood. These receptors all stem from a woman aged 80 or over with acute or convalescent COVID-19.

This clone was counted only a few times. The gene calls are TRBV6-6 and TRBJ1-5; unclear D gene. Trimming pared 6 bases from V and 1 base from J, leaving 13 bases between. This CDR3 has 15 residues. CDR1 is MNHNY and CDR2 is SVGAGI in the germline V gene (reference sequence). CDR3 in amino acids: CASSPEERSNQPQHF. The DNA for the CDR3 is TGTGCCAGCAGCCCGGAAGAGAGGAGCAATCAGCCCCAGCATTTT.

The V call is TRBV5-1, the J call TRBJ2-5, with D maybe TRBD1 (5 bases). The CDR3 is 14 amino acids. Germline V gives CDR1 SGHRS, CDR2 YFSETQ. Trimming removed 2 bases from V and 5 bases from J, with 13 bases in between. CDR3 DNA sequence: TGCGCCAGCAGCTTCGGGCAGGGCAGGGAGACCCAGTACTTC. Translation gives CASSFGQGRETQYF.

There are a few counts of this clone. The genes are TRBV4-3 and TRBJ2-3; D unclear. Germline CDR1 and CDR2: LGHNA and YSLEER. V shed 4 bases and J shed 4 bases, with 12 bases lying between them. The CDR3 covers 14 residues. The CDR3 reads CASSPLASADTQYF. The CDR3, as DNA: TGCGCCAGCAGCCCCCTTGCATCGGCAGATACGCAGTATTTT.

This sequence joins TRBV7-2 and TRBJ1-6, with 7 bases matching TRBD1. Unmatched junction bases numbered 5, after V lost 5 bases and J lost 7 bases. Germline V CDR1 and CDR2: SGHTA, FQGNSA. The CDR3 is 14 amino acids. CDR3 region: CASSTQGRNSPLHF. As DNA, the CDR3 is TGTGCCAGCAGCACACAGGGGCGGAATTCACCCCTCCACTTT.

The V gene is TRBV6-6, the J gene TRBJ2-3; 14 positions agree with TRBD2. The J segment lost 5 bases and the V segment lost 8 bases, leaving 3 bases of the junction unmatched. This CDR3 has 14 residues. Germline CDR1 reads MNHNY; CDR2 reads SVGAGI (reference sequence). The CDR3 spells CASAGTSGGDTQYF. Written as DNA, the CDR3 is TGTGCCAGCGCCGGGACTAGCGGGGGAGATACGCAGTATTTT.

The chain links TRBV6-5 to TRBJ1-2; 9 bases are shared with TRBD1. Germline CDR1 MNHEY, CDR2 SVGAGI. CDR3 length: 15 residues. V lost 6 bases and J lost 8; bases outside the gene matches: 13. Written as DNA, the CDR3 is TGTGCCAGCAGCGCAGGGACAGGGTCTCTAGAGGGCTACACCTTC. Translation: CASSAGTGSLEGYTF.

V gene TRBV5-4 combines with J gene TRBJ1-2; D is unclear. The CDR3 extends over 13 amino acids. Germline V gives CDR1 SGHNT, CDR2 YYREEE (reference sequence). V lost 2 bases and J 4 bases, leaving 9 bases between the germline ends. The CDR3 protein is CASSLGGTYGYTF. In DNA form, the CDR3 reads TGTGCCAGCAGCTTAGGCGGAACCTATGGCTACACCTTC.

The chain recombines TRBV28 with TRBJ1-2; 8 nucleotides align to TRBD1. The CDR3 spans 15 residues. The junction had 13 bases not matched to a gene; V was cut back by 6 bases and J by 7 bases. Germline CDR1 MDHEN, CDR2 SYDVKM. In DNA form, the CDR3 reads TGTGCCAGCAGACTGACCCGGGACAGGATTTTTGGCTACACCTTC. Encoded protein: CASRLTRDRIFGYTF.

This clone was observed a handful of times. This chain uses TRBV19 with TRBJ2-1; tentatively, D is TRBD2 (5 bases). This CDR3 has 15 amino acids. Germline assignment: CDR1 LNHDA and CDR2 SQIVND (reference sequence). V gave up 7 bases and J gave up 3 bases, with 16 bases separating them. CDR3 protein: CASTPRASSYNEQFF. The CDR3 bases are TGTGCCAGTACCCCTCGGGCTAGCAGCTACAATGAGCAGTTCTTC.

The chain couples TRBV7-2 to TRBJ1-1; D might be TRBD1 (5 bases). In germline, CDR1 is SGHTA, CDR2 FQGNSA. This CDR3 has 14 residues. The germline V and J ends were trimmed by 3 bases and 4 bases, with 12 bases remaining between them. This CDR3 reads CASSLGGEVTEAFF. The CDR3 DNA reads TGTGCCAGCAGCTTGGGGGGGGAGGTCACTGAAGCTTTCTTT.